This is a list of T cell receptor beta chains from one sample in a study of regulatory T cells in long-lasting Graves disease. TCRdb used MiXCR to reprocess the multiplex PCR reads, holding one entry per CDR3 protein. The sample lists 200,000 to 250,000 distinct CDR3 sequences; around 21% were seen once. This specimen was peripheral blood mononuclear cells (PBMCs), taken at new diagnosis, from a patient treated with antithyroid drugs. These TCRs come from a female donor with Graves disease. Each CDR3 is given with its conserved first and last residue. A D gene is named only where the DNA matches it firmly. The listing skips clone size in some rows; elsewhere it reads once, few, many or a size class.

many	TRBJ2-7	-	TRBV20-1	CSARHSFGPNSYEQYF	TGCAGTGCTAGACATAGTTTCGGGCCTAACTCCTACGAGCAGTACTTC
many	TRBJ2-3	TRBD2	TRBV20-1	CSARGAGADTQYF	TGCAGTGCTAGGGGAGCGGGGGCAGATACGCAGTATTTT
many	TRBJ1-1	-	TRBV7-2	CASSFLLSGTEAFF	TGTGCCAGCAGCTTTCTTCTGTCCGGCACTGAAGCTTTCTTT
many	TRBJ2-2	-	TRBV24-1	CATMAELQGGSGELFF	TGTGCCACCATGGCGGAGTTGCAGGGGGGTTCCGGGGAGCTGTTTTTT
many	TRBJ2-3	-	TRBV6-1	CASIGGGYTDTQYF	TGTGCCAGCATTGGGGGTGGCTACACAGATACGCAGTATTTT
many	TRBJ2-5	TRBD1	TRBV25-1	CASSESRTGNRETQYF	TGTGCCAGCAGTGAATCGAGGACAGGGAATCGGGAGACCCAGTACTTC
many	TRBJ1-1	-	TRBV11-2	CASSSWGTVNTEAFF	TGTGCCAGCAGTTCATGGGGGACGGTGAACACTGAAGCTTTCTTT
-	TRBJ1-4	-	TRBV6-5	CASSKDLGGEKLFF	TGTGCCAGCAGTAAGGACCTGGGCGGTGAAAAACTGTTTTTT
many	TRBJ1-1	-	TRBV6-1	CASSSRQGFEAFF	TGTGCCAGCAGCTCCCGGCAGGGGTTTGAAGCTTTCTTT
many	TRBJ2-7	-	TRBV18	CASSPGSGEQYF	TGTGCCAGCTCACCCGGGTCGGGCGAGCAGTACTTC
many	TRBJ2-7	-	TRBV7-2	CASSLPGWSYEQYF	TGTGCCAGCAGCTTACCGGGTTGGTCCTACGAGCAGTACTTC
many	TRBJ2-3	-	TRBV10-3	CAISAHQGVTDTQYF	TGTGCCATCAGTGCCCACCAAGGGGTCACAGATACGCAGTATTTT
-	TRBJ2-1	TRBD2	TRBV20-1	CSGLAGYEQFF	TGCAGTGGTCTAGCGGGTTATGAGCAGTTCTTC
many	TRBJ1-1	-	TRBV20-1	CSVGRDTEAFF	TGCAGTGTTGGAAGGGACACTGAAGCTTTCTTT
many	TRBJ2-5	TRBD2	TRBV30	CAWSTKLAVQETQYF	TGTGCCTGGAGTACAAAACTAGCGGTTCAAGAGACCCAGTACTTC
few	TRBJ2-4	-	TRBV19	CASTHLGGKNIQYF	TGTGCCAGTACCCACCTGGGGGGCAAAAACATTCAGTACTTC
-	TRBJ2-7	TRBD1	TRBV12-3/TRBV12-4	CASSVGTAYEQYF	TGTGCCAGCAGTGTCGGGACAGCCTACGAGCAGTACTTC
many	TRBJ1-1	-	TRBV7-9	CASSLGSMMSEAFF	TGTGCCAGCAGCTTAGGGTCGATGATGAGTGAAGCTTTCTTT
-	TRBJ1-5	TRBD1	TRBV10-2	CASSEWQGENQPQHF	TGCGCCAGCAGTGAGTGGCAGGGGGAGAATCAGCCCCAGCATTTT
many	TRBJ2-7	-	TRBV20-1	CSAPSAGYEQYF	TGCAGTGCCCCGAGTGCAGGCTACGAGCAGTACTTC
many	TRBJ2-3	-	TRBV7-8	CASSLGGWGTDTQYF	TGTGCCAGCAGCCTTGGGGGGTGGGGCACAGATACGCAGTATTTT
few	TRBJ2-3	TRBD1	TRBV7-2	CASSLLGGITGGAADTQYF	TGTGCCAGCAGCTTACTTGGCGGTATCACAGGGGGTGCCGCAGATACGCAGTATTTT
few	TRBJ1-6	-	TRBV12-3/TRBV12-4	CASRRWTGNSPLHF	TGTGCCAGCAGGAGATGGACGGGTAATTCACCCCTCCACTTT
few	TRBJ2-7	TRBD2	TRBV6-5	CASSYLAGTTYEQYF	TGTGCCAGCAGTTACCTAGCGGGAACTACCTACGAGCAGTACTTC
few	TRBJ2-7	TRBD1	TRBV4-1	CASSRDRDEQYF	TGCGCCAGCAGCCGGGACAGGGACGAGCAGTACTTC
few	TRBJ1-5	-	TRBV29-1	CSVAGRVNQPQHF	TGCAGCGTTGCAGGAAGAGTCAATCAGCCCCAGCATTTT
-	TRBJ2-3	-	TRBV4-3	CASSRSRDFTDTQYF	TGCGCCAGCAGCAGAAGCCGGGACTTCACAGATACGCAGTATTTT
many	TRBJ2-3	-	TRBV18	CASSRGRGARGTDTQYF	TGTGCCAGCTCACGGGGTCGGGGGGCCCGCGGCACAGATACGCAGTATTTT
many	TRBJ2-7	-	TRBV3-1	CASSRRGEQYF	TGTGCCAGCAGCCGACGGGGGGAGCAGTACTTC
-	TRBJ1-1	-	TRBV19	CASSISGTRTEAFF	TGTGCCAGTAGTATATCAGGGACGCGGACTGAAGCTTTCTTT
many	TRBJ2-1	-	TRBV11-2	CASSLRPGFRDNEQFF	TGTGCCAGCAGCTTACGGCCGGGGTTTCGCGACAATGAGCAGTTCTTC
many	TRBJ2-1	-	TRBV7-2	CASSLAHGGLNEQFF	TGTGCCAGCAGCTTAGCGCACGGTGGGCTCAATGAGCAGTTCTTC
-	TRBJ2-1	TRBD2	TRBV5-4	CASSSRLAGEVDEQFF	TGTGCCAGCAGCTCAAGACTAGCGGGAGAGGTAGATGAGCAGTTCTTC
-	TRBJ1-6	TRBD1	TRBV5-4	CASSLGDREASPLHF	TGTGCCAGCAGCTTGGGGGACAGGGAGGCTTCACCCCTCCACTTT
few	TRBJ1-2	TRBD1	TRBV28	CASIYPAGTGEDGYTF	TGTGCCAGCATTTACCCCGCAGGGACAGGGGAGGATGGCTACACCTTC
-	TRBJ1-1	-	TRBV6-2/TRBV6-3	CASSTDGNTEAFF	TGTGCCAGCAGCACCGACGGGAACACTGAAGCTTTCTTT
many	TRBJ2-7	-	TRBV12-3/TRBV12-4	CASGGGQSYEQYF	TGTGCCAGCGGGGGGGGACAGTCCTACGAGCAGTACTTC
many	TRBJ1-5	-	TRBV2	CATLGWGTFNQPQHF	TGTGCCACCCTCGGGTGGGGCACCTTTAATCAGCCCCAGCATTTT
-	TRBJ2-2	-	TRBV12-5	CASGSARTGELFF	TGTGCTAGTGGTTCCGCCCGGACCGGGGAGCTGTTTTTT
many	TRBJ2-6	-	TRBV7-6	CASKGLIGANVLTF	TGTGCCAGCAAAGGGTTGATTGGGGCCAACGTCCTGACTTTC
many	TRBJ2-3	TRBD1	TRBV5-1	CASCKEGQGADTQYF	TGCGCCAGCTGCAAAGAGGGACAGGGGGCCGATACGCAGTATTTT
-	TRBJ1-2	-	TRBV7-9	CASTWGVYSYTF	TGTGCCAGCACCTGGGGGGTGTATAGCTACACCTTC